This is a list of T cell receptor beta chains from one sample in a study of T-cell reconstitution after alpha-beta-depleted transplantation in children. TCRdb independently ran MiXCR on the PCR reads; one entry per CDR3 protein. Of some 220,000 distinct CDR3 sequences listed, approximately 9% are singletons. This material consisted of PBMCs from the stem cell graft donor, taken from the stem cell graft. Source of these receptors: a human donor who donated a stem cell graft to a child with acute lymphoblastic leukemia. CDR3s include the opening cysteine and the closing phenylalanine or tryptophan. The order of the fields is V gene, D gene, clone size, J gene, CDR3 DNA, CDR3 protein. The D gene is left open where the match is weak. The listing skips clone size in some rows; elsewhere it reads once, few, many or a size class.

TRBV6-2/TRBV6-3	TRBD2	many	TRBJ2-7	TGTGCCAGCAGTTCCCCCGGTACTAGCGGGGCCCTCGTGGAGCAGTACTTC	CASSSPGTSGALVEQYF
TRBV27	TRBD1	many	TRBJ2-7	TGTGCCAGCAGTCTTCGCAGGGGGTCAAACATGGGCGAGCAGTACTTC	CASSLRRGSNMGEQYF
TRBV11-2	TRBD2	few	TRBJ2-3	TGTGCCAGCAGCTTAGAGGTCTTAGCGGGTAGCACAGATACGCAGTATTTT	CASSLEVLAGSTDTQYF
TRBV3-1	-	many	TRBJ1-1	TGTGCCAGCAGCCAAGAAAGTGTGACTGAAGCTTTCTTT	CASSQESVTEAFF
TRBV3-1	-	many	TRBJ1-5	TGTGCCAGCAGCCAGGGTGGGACGGGGGAGGGTCAGCCCCAGCATTTT	CASSQGGTGEGQPQHF
TRBV20-1	TRBD1	-	TRBJ1-2	TGCAGTGCCCCGCGGACAGGGAACTATGGCTACACCTTC	CSAPRTGNYGYTF
TRBV10-3	-	many	TRBJ2-7	TGTGCCAGCGGGGTAAAGGACTACGCGGGCGAGCAGTACTTC	CASGVKDYAGEQYF
TRBV19	TRBD1	few	TRBJ1-4	TGTGCCAGTAGCGACCCGGGACAGGGATACGAAAAACTGTTTTTT	CASSDPGQGYEKLFF
TRBV20-1	TRBD1	-	TRBJ1-4	TGCAGTGCTAGAGATCCCTTTAACAGGGGCGGAGGGGATAATGAAAAACTGTTTTTT	CSARDPFNRGGGDNEKLFF
TRBV5-6	TRBD1	-	TRBJ2-1	TGTGCCAGCAGCTCGGACAGGGGGGGGGAGCAGTTCTTC	CASSSDRGGEQFF
TRBV7-9	TRBD1	many	TRBJ1-2	TGTGCCAGCAGGGGACAGGGGGAAGGCTACACCTTC	CASRGQGEGYTF
TRBV2	-	few	TRBJ2-7	TGTGCCAGAAAACGGTGGGGTCCCTACGAGCAGTACTTC	CARKRWGPYEQYF
TRBV5-1	TRBD1	few	TRBJ2-7	TGCGCCAGCAGCCACCGGGACAGGGGCTATCACGAGCAGTACTTC	CASSHRDRGYHEQYF
TRBV30	-	many	TRBJ1-2	TGTGCCTGGAGCGCAGGTGACTATGGCTACACCTTC	CAWSAGDYGYTF
TRBV7-2	-	-	TRBJ2-1	TGTGCCAGCAGCTTAGCGAGTGGCGGGGCCTACAATGAGCAGTTCTTC	CASSLASGGAYNEQFF
TRBV2	TRBD2	-	TRBJ2-5	TGTGCCAGCAGTGGCCCTAGCGGGGGGGCCCAAGAGACCCAGTACTTC	CASSGPSGGAQETQYF
TRBV27	-	few	TRBJ2-7	TGTGCCAGCAGTTTTGGACCCGTAAGCTACGAGCAGTACTTC	CASSFGPVSYEQYF
TRBV5-5	-	-	TRBJ1-2	TGTGCCAGCAGCTTGGGACCCCATGGCTACACCTTC	CASSLGPHGYTF
TRBV5-1	-	few	TRBJ1-2	TGCGCCAGCAGCCCGGAAGGCGGCTCTCTGACTTTCTATGGCTACACCTTC	CASSPEGGSLTFYGYTF
TRBV7-9	-	-	TRBJ2-7	TGTGCCAGCAGCCCCGCCGGGACATCAAGCGAGCAGTACTTC	CASSPAGTSSEQYF
TRBV27	-	few	TRBJ1-5	TGTGCCAGCAGTCCGCGGGAAAAGTATAGCAATCAGCCCCAGCATTTT	CASSPREKYSNQPQHF
TRBV20-1	-	many	TRBJ2-1	TGCAGTGCTACCGACGTCGGAAGCTCCTACAATGAGCAGTTCTTC	CSATDVGSSYNEQFF
TRBV10-3	-	few	TRBJ1-2	TGTGCCATCAGTGCAGGGGTTTCTAACTATGGCTACACCTTC	CAISAGVSNYGYTF
TRBV10-3	-	many	TRBJ2-1	TGTGCCATCAGTGAGAACTACAATGAGCAGTTCTTC	CAISENYNEQFF
TRBV14	-	-	TRBJ1-4	TGTGCCAGCAGCCAAGATTCTTCGGGGCGTATTGAAAAACTGTTTTTT	CASSQDSSGRIEKLFF
TRBV30	TRBD1	few	TRBJ2-7	TGTGCCTGGACCGCGACAGGGACCGCCTACGAGCAGTACTTC	CAWTATGTAYEQYF
TRBV7-2	-	many	TRBJ2-3	TGTGCCAGCAGCTTAGGGAAGAGCACAGATACGCAGTATTTT	CASSLGKSTDTQYF
TRBV4-3	-	-	TRBJ2-5	TGCGCCAGCAGCCAGACCTATCAGGGGCCAGAGACCCAGTACTTC	CASSQTYQGPETQYF
TRBV12-3/TRBV12-4	-	many	TRBJ2-7	TGTGCCAGCAGTTACGGGGGGCGACGCTCCTACGAGCAGTACTTC	CASSYGGRRSYEQYF
TRBV3-1	-	-	TRBJ1-6	TGTGCCAGCAGCCAAGATACCAGGGGTTATTCACCCCTCCACTTT	CASSQDTRGYSPLHF
TRBV14	-	few	TRBJ1-1	TGTGCCAGCAGCCCGCGTGACGGTGGGGCTTTCTTT	CASSPRDGGAFF
TRBV10-3	TRBD1	-	TRBJ2-2	TGTGCCATCAGGGGGGCGCAGGGGGCTGGCGGGGAGCTGTTTTTT	CAIRGAQGAGGELFF
TRBV7-2	TRBD1	few	TRBJ1-2	TGTGCCAGCAGCTTTAGGACAGGGGGCAATGGCTACACCTTC	CASSFRTGGNGYTF
TRBV10-3	-	many	TRBJ2-3	TGTGCTACGGGTGGGGTCGGAGACACAGATACGCAGTATTTT	CATGGVGDTDTQYF
TRBV20-1	-	many	TRBJ1-1	TGCAGTGCTAGAGGGTCCAGCCGGAACACTGAAGCTTTCTTT	CSARGSSRNTEAFF
TRBV19	TRBD1	many	TRBJ2-6	TGTGCCAGTAATCGGGGACAGGGTCGCTCTGGGGCCAACGTCCTGACTTTC	CASNRGQGRSGANVLTF
TRBV5-1	-	-	TRBJ1-4	TGCGCCAGCAGCCAGACGCCAACTAATGAAAAACTGTTTTTT	CASSQTPTNEKLFF
TRBV10-3	TRBD1	few	TRBJ2-7	TGTGCCATCAGTGTGAAGGAGGACAGGGTGGTGGACGAGCAGTACTTC	CAISVKEDRVVDEQYF
TRBV20-1	TRBD2	-	TRBJ2-1	TGCAGTGCTAGAGACAAACTAGCGGGGGACTTATTTTACAATGAGCAGTTCTTC	CSARDKLAGDLFYNEQFF
TRBV20-1	-	few	TRBJ2-3	TGCAGTGCAGACAAGCTGGCAGATACGCAGTATTTT	CSADKLADTQYF
TRBV29-1	-	-	TRBJ1-1	TGCAGCGTGCGACCGCAAATGGTGTCTTTCTTT	CSVRPQMVSFF
TRBV11-2	-	few	TRBJ1-1	TGTGCCAGCAGCCTCCAAGCGGACACTGAAGCTTTCTTT	CASSLQADTEAFF